These 18 T cell receptor beta chains came from one sample sequenced in a study of shared clonotypes between healthy human individuals. Some clones are missing from TCRdb's copy, which holds only in-frame ones; the method was immunoSEQ multiplex PCR. The sample consists of about 2.3 million clones, over 90% of them appearing once. The material sequenced was naive CD4+ T cells from PBMCs. Subset meaning: CD45RA+ positively selected. These receptor sequences come from a man aged 18 to 30 in good health. Some clones in this sample may be carry-over from other donors' samples.

The rearrangement joins TRBV11-3 to TRBJ2-2, with 8 bases identical to TRBD1. The CDR3 is made up of 13 amino acids. Trimming at V came to 7 bases and at J to 6 bases, leaving 4 bases not matched to a gene. Germline V gives CDR1 SGHNT, CDR2 YENEEA. For the CDR3, the DNA is TGTGCCAGCATCCTACAGGGGGCCGGGGAGCTGTTTTTT. It specifies CASILQGAGELFF.

This clone was seen only once. This sequence joins TRBV7-9 and TRBJ2-6, with D possibly TRBD2 on 5 matching bases. Germline V gene data show CDR1 as SEHNR and CDR2 as FQNEAQ (reference sequence). V lost 3 bases and J 0 bases, leaving 6 bases between the germline ends. CDR3 size: 15 residues. The CDR3 nucleotides read TGTGCCAGCAGCTTTCGGGACTCTGGGGCCAACGTCCTGACTTTC. Amino acid sequence: CASSFRDSGANVLTF.

The rearrangement uses TRBV9 and TRBJ2-7, with a tentative D call TRBD2 (7 bases). V shed 0 bases and J shed 6 bases, with 16 bases lying between them. Germline values: CDR1 SGDLS, CDR2 YYNGEE. There are 15 residues in the CDR3. The CDR3 region is CASSVGRGAYLEQYF. The DNA for the CDR3 is TGTGCCAGCAGCGTAGGTCGGGGGGCCTACCTCGAGCAGTACTTC.

V gene TRBV19 combines with J gene TRBJ1-4; tentatively, D is TRBD1 (5 bases). Germline CDR1 is LNHDA and CDR2 is SQIVND (reference sequence). Trimming took off 4 bases at V and 4 bases at J, with 13 bases between the two ends. The CDR3 runs to 15 residues. This chain's CDR3 is CASSRPGPINEKLFF. The CDR3 DNA reads TGTGCCAGTAGTAGACCGGGACCGATTAATGAAAAACTGTTTTTT.

V usage is TRBV7-9 and J usage is TRBJ1-2; D remains unclear. This CDR3 has 11 amino acids. Deletions cut 5 bases from V and 3 bases from J, with 4 bases between. From germline, CDR1 is SEHNR and CDR2 FQNEAQ (reference sequence). CDR3 DNA: TGTGCCAGCAGCAAAGACTATGGCTACACCTTC. It codes for CASSKDYGYTF.

V gene TRBV19 combines with J gene TRBJ2-7, with 9 bases fitting TRBD2. The trim removed 4 bases at V and 3 bases at J, leaving 10 bases unmatched. The CDR3 length is 16 residues. CDR1 and CDR2 (germline): LNHDA, SQIVND (reference sequence). CDR3 DNA: TGTGCCAGTAGTAGCGGAGAACTAGCGGGTTACTACGAGCAGTACTTC. Encoded protein: CASSSGELAGYYEQYF.

The chain joins TRBV28 to TRBJ2-1; tentative D call: TRBD2 (5 bases). Germline V gives CDR1 MDHEN, CDR2 SYDVKM. The CDR3 totals 15 residues. V lost 3 bases, J lost 2 bases, and 11 bases lay in between. The CDR3 loop reads CASSLGSATYNEQFF. The CDR3 DNA reads as TGTGCCAGCAGTTTGGGGAGCGCTACCTACAATGAGCAGTTCTTC.

The chain has TRBV19 and TRBJ2-7; D remains unclear. Trimming cost V 4 bases and J 2 bases, with 6 bases left between them. This CDR3 comprises 12 residues. Germline V gene sequence: CDR1 LNHDA, CDR2 SQIVND (reference sequence). The CDR3 DNA sequence: TGTGCCAGTAGTACAGACCCCTACGAGCAGTACTTC. This translates into CASSTDPYEQYF.

V is TRBV5-1 and J is TRBJ2-1, with 7 bases lining up with TRBD2. V lost 0 bases to trimming and J lost 6 bases; unmatched junction nucleotides: 9. The germline gives CDR1 SGHRS, CDR2 YFSETQ. The CDR3 sequence is 16 residues long. CDR3: CASSLAGGLRSNEQFF. As DNA, the CDR3 is TGCGCCAGCAGCTTGGCCGGGGGACTAAGGAGCAATGAGCAGTTCTTC. The full variable domain, completed using reference TRBV5-1 and TRBJ2-1, is KAGVTQTPRYLIKTRGQQVTLSCSPISGHRSVSWYQQTPGQGLQFLFEYFSETQRNKGNFPGRFSGRQFSNSRSEMNVSTLELGDSALYLCASSLAGGLRSNEQFFGPGTRLTVL.

J is TRBJ1-6 and V is TRBV28; 10 nucleotides agree with TRBD1. J lost 8 bases, V lost 7 bases, and 5 bases had no gene match. Per the germline V gene, CDR1 is MDHEN and CDR2 is SYDVKM. The length of the CDR3 is 14 residues. In nucleotides, the CDR3 is TGTGCCAGCACCGATGGGACAGGGGATTCACCCCTCCACTTT. Its protein product is CASTDGTGDSPLHF.

This chain connects TRBV6-6 to TRBJ2-7, with 8 bases matching TRBD1. The CDR3 covers 13 residues. The ends lost 11 bases at V and 5 bases at J; junction bases unmatched: 11. Looked up from germline, CDR1 is MNHNY and CDR2 is SVGAGI (reference sequence). DNA for the CDR3: TGTGCCTGCTCAGACAGGGGTGTCGACGAGCAGTACTTC. This encodes CACSDRGVDEQYF.

A few counts support this clone. The same CDR3 arises from other DNA sequences in this sample as well. This chain connects TRBV7-8 to TRBJ2-3, with D unresolved. The germline V gene has CDR1 SGHVS and CDR2 FQNEAQ. The CDR3 is 13 residues long. V lost 3 bases to trimming and J lost 4 bases, with 8 bases between them. The CDR3 bases are TGTGCCAGCAGCTTTGGCGGCGCAGATACGCAGTATTTT. It translates to CASSFGGADTQYF.

Only one count was recorded for this clone. V is TRBV28 and J is TRBJ1-2; no reliable D call. Germline V gene lookup returns CDR1 MDHEN and CDR2 SYDVKM. The CDR3 runs 15 residues. Trimming stripped 8 bases from V and 4 bases from J, with 20 bases between. In nucleotides, the CDR3 is TGTGCCAGCCGGGATTGGGTGGGAGTAATCTATGGCTACACCTTC. Translating it yields CASRDWVGVIYGYTF.

This clone is a singleton in its sample. The CDR3 does not close with the conserved phenylalanine or tryptophan, likely indicating a read error. The V call is TRBV5-4, the J call TRBJ1-1; maybe TRBD1 (5 bases). CDR1 and CDR2 (germline): SGHNT, YYREEE (reference sequence). The CDR3 spans 14 residues. The V gene lost 4 bases and the J gene lost 1 base, with 11 bases spanning the gap. CDR3 sequence (DNA): TGTGCCAGCAGCCCCACGGGGGGGAACACTGAAGCTTTCCTT. This sequence encodes CASSPTGGNTEAFL.

This clone has just one count. The chain couples TRBV10-3 to TRBJ2-7; D not certain. Germline loops: CDR1 ENHRY, CDR2 SYGVKD. V gave up 11 bases and J gave up 1 base, with 12 bases separating them. CDR3 length equals 12 residues. The CDR3 nucleotides are TGTGCCGTCGGTCTCTTATCCTACGAGCAGTACTTC. It codes for CAVGLLSYEQYF.

This chain joins TRBV28 and TRBJ2-1; 8 nucleotides align to TRBD2. CDR1 MDHEN and CDR2 SYDVKM come from the germline V gene. The CDR3 runs to 19 residues. With 6 bases clipped from V and 4 bases from J, the junction kept 20 bases outside the gene matches. CDR3 sequence reads: CASRGGRVAGLLGYNEQFF. For the CDR3, the DNA is TGTGCCAGCAGGGGGGGGAGAGTAGCGGGATTACTGGGATACAATGAGCAGTTCTTC.

This clone was counted between two and nine times. This chain connects TRBV7-8 to TRBJ1-2, with a weak D call TRBD1 (5 bases). The germline gives CDR1 SGHVS, CDR2 FQNEAQ. The CDR3 is 15 amino acids. V was pared by 1 base and J by 0 bases, with 9 bases between. The CDR3 here is CASSLDDRTNYGYTF. CDR3 bases: TGTGCCAGCAGCTTAGACGACAGAACTAACTATGGCTACACCTTC.

V gene TRBV4-1 combines with J gene TRBJ2-7, with D tentatively TRBD2 (5 bases). In germline, CDR1 is MGHRA, CDR2 YSYEKL. CDR3 length equals 14 residues. The V and J ends lost 0 bases and 0 bases respectively, with 6 bases between them. CDR3 in DNA: TGCGCCAGCAGCCAAGACACTAGCTCCTACGAGCAGTACTTC. Its protein is CASSQDTSSYEQYF.